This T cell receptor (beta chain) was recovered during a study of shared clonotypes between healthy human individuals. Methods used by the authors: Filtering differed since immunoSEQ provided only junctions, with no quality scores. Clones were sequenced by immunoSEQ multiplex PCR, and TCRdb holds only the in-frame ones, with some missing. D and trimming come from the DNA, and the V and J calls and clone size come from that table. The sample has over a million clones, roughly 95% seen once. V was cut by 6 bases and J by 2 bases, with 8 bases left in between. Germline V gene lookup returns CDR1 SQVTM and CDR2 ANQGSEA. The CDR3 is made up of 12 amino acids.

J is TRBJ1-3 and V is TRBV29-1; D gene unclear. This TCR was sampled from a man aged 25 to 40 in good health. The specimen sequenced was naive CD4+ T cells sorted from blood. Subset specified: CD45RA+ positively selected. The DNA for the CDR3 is TGCAGCGTCACGAAGACTGGAAACACCATATATTTT. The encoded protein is CSVTKTGNTIYF.